This TCR beta chain was found in a study of T cell responses to AZD1222 COVID-19 vaccine. Overall study findings and caveats: CD4 TCRs linked to vaccination spanned spike, dominating at 160-218 and 743-854. Most donors were white British and more were female, and clonal diversity was possibly underestimated.

This table comes from immunoSEQ multiplex PCR, and its TCRdb copy is limited to in-frame clones, with some not included. The table lists 150,000 to 200,000 clones, approximately 90% of them singletons. With respect to this clone: What it recognizes is unknown.

This CDR3 spans 15 amino acids. Germline trimming cut 0 bases from V and 3 bases from J; bases unmatched to any gene: 4. Germline V gene lookup returns CDR1 SQVTM and CDR2 ANQGSEA. The sample here was peripheral blood, taken 28 days after the second AZD1222 dose. This sequence joins TRBV29-1 and TRBJ2-7; TRBD1 matches 11 bases. This clonotype originated in an adult who received the AZD1222 COVID-19 vaccine. DNA of the CDR3: TGCAGCGTTGAAGATCTTGGGACAGGGGGCTACGAGCAGTACTTC. Its translation is CSVEDLGTGGYEQYF.